Each of the 13 T cell receptor beta chains below was sequenced from the same sample in a study of T cells after yellow fever vaccination. TCRdb passed the 5' RACE reads through MiXCR, listing each CDR3 protein once. The table lists 200,000 to 300,000 distinct CDR3 sequences, around 3.5% of them singletons. The input for sequencing was PBMCs, taken 15 days after the yellow fever booster vaccination. Receptor source: a man aged 18 to 30 who received the YFV17D yellow fever vaccine.

The sample holds many counts of this clonotype. This chain uses TRBV28 with TRBJ1-4, with unresolved D. CDR1 is MDHEN and CDR2 is SYDVKM in the germline V gene. Deletions cut 2 bases from V and 7 bases from J, with 11 bases between. CDR3 length: 14 amino acids. CDR3 nucleotides: TGTGCCAGCAGTTTAGGGGTCATGGCTGAAAAACTGTTTTTT. It is translated as CASSLGVMAEKLFF. The full variable domain, rest sourced from reference TRBV28 and TRBJ1-4, is DVKVTQSSRYLVKRTGEKVFLECVQDMDHENMFWYRQDPGLGLRLIYFSYDVKMKEKGDIPEGYSVSREKKERFSLILESASTNQTSMYLCASSLGVMAEKLFFGSGTQLSVL.

The V call is TRBV21-1, the J call TRBJ2-2; the table gives TRBD1 as D, unverified against the DNA. TRBV21-1 is classified as a pseudogene. The CDR3 totals 15 residues. This CDR3 is CASQEGQAHTGELFF. The DNA for the CDR3 is TGTGCCAGCCAAGAAGGACAGGCGCACACCGGGGAGCTGTTTTTT.

In its sample, this clonotype was seen many times. V and J are TRBV10-3 and TRBJ2-5; possibly TRBD1 for D (6 bases). The ends were cut back, 8 bases at V and 5 bases at J, with 21 bases in the middle. This CDR3 contains 15 residues. The germline CDR1 and CDR2 sequences are ENHRY and SYGVKD. CDR3 in DNA: TGTGCCATCTTCAACCGGGACATCTTATGGGAGACCCAGTACTTC. It yields the protein CAIFNRDILWETQYF.

At least ten counts were recorded for this clonotype. The chain links TRBV20-1 to TRBJ1-1, with D possibly being TRBD1 (5 bases). Trimming took 1 base from V and 3 from J, leaving 12 bases between them. The CDR3 spans 14 residues. The germline V gene has CDR1 DFQATT and CDR2 SNEGSKA (reference sequence). The DNA for the CDR3 is TGCAGTGCTAGAGTCGCCGGGGCGGACACTGAAGCTTTCTTT. Amino acids: CSARVAGADTEAFF.

This clonotype has at least ten counts. This sequence joins TRBV12-3 or TRBV12-4 and TRBJ2-1; 12 bases line up with TRBD2. With V trimmed by 4 bases and J by 4 bases, 5 bases remained unmatched. The CDR3 runs 16 residues. CDR3 amino acids: CASSSVTSGGYNEQFF. The CDR3 DNA reads TGTGCCAGCAGTTCAGTAACTAGCGGGGGGTACAATGAGCAGTTCTTC.

The chain employs TRBV29-1 and TRBJ1-2; 7 nucleotides align to TRBD1. Germline V lookup: CDR1 SQVTM, CDR2 ANQGSEA. After removal of 6 bases from V and 1 base from J, the junction contained 11 bases not matched to a gene. This CDR3 is built from 15 residues. The CDR3 region is CSVLRPSGGNYGYTF. The CDR3, as DNA: TGCAGCGTCCTCCGACCCTCAGGGGGTAACTATGGCTACACCTTC.

In its sample, this clonotype was seen many times. The chain carries TRBV18 and TRBJ1-1; TRBD1 agrees at 7 bases. Germline V gene lookup returns CDR1 KGHSH and CDR2 LQKENI. The junction had 2 bases not matched to a gene; V was cut back by 0 bases and J by 7 bases. The CDR3 is 13 residues long. The CDR3: CASSPPGTVEAFF. The CDR3 nucleotides read TGTGCCAGCTCACCACCGGGGACAGTTGAAGCTTTCTTT.

This clonotype appeared many times. This sequence joins TRBV5-1 and TRBJ2-7; 8 nucleotides agree with TRBD1. The length of the CDR3 is 16 residues. Germline assignment: CDR1 SGHRS and CDR2 YFSETQ. Trimming cost V 4 bases and J 0 bases; bases outside gene matches: 9. The CDR3: CASSATGVPSSYEQYV. The CDR3 DNA reads TGCGCCAGCAGCGCGACAGGGGTCCCGAGCTCCTACGAGCAGTACGTC.

This clonotype was seen at least ten times. The rearrangement links TRBV7-2 to TRBJ2-5; D uncertain. The germline gives CDR1 SGHTA, CDR2 FQGNSA. Trimming shortened V by 5 bases and J by 4 bases, and 8 bases separated the two germline ends. The CDR3 sequence is 12 residues long. CDR3: CASSRRGETQYF. Written as DNA, the CDR3 is TGTGCCAGCAGCCGCCGAGGAGAGACCCAGTACTTC.

The chain joins TRBV5-6 to TRBJ1-2; D possibly corresponds to TRBD1 (6 bases). Trimming removed 0 bases from V and 6 bases from J, with 12 bases in between. The CDR3 totals 14 residues. Germline CDR1 reads SGHDT; CDR2 reads YYEEEE. As DNA, the CDR3 is TGTGCCAGCAGCTTGGACAGGGTTTTTGATGGCTACACCTTC. Residues: CASSLDRVFDGYTF.

Ten or more counts support this clonotype. The rearrangement links TRBV4-2 to TRBJ2-3; weak D call: TRBD2 (7 bases). In germline, CDR1 is LGHNA, CDR2 YNFKEQ. With 1 base removed from V and 4 bases from J, the gap between germline ends came to 18 bases. The CDR3 covers 17 residues. DNA for the CDR3: TGTGCCAGCAGCCAAGCGGCTACGGGGGGCTTTGCAGATACGCAGTATTTT. It translates to CASSQAATGGFADTQYF.

This clonotype was observed many times. The rearrangement links TRBV29-1 to TRBJ1-2, with 9 bases fitting TRBD1. The CDR3 runs to 14 residues. CDR1 is SQVTM and CDR2 is ANQGSEA in the germline V gene. Germline trimming cut 5 bases from V and 4 bases from J; bases unmatched to any gene: 8. The CDR3 nucleotides read TGCAGCGTTACCCCCGGGACAGGGACCTATGGCTACACCTTC. Translated: CSVTPGTGTYGYTF.

This clonotype has ten or more counts. The V and J genes are TRBV7-6 and TRBJ1-1; D is ambiguous. Germline V gene lookup returns CDR1 SGHVS and CDR2 FNYEAQ. CDR3 length equals 14 residues. The V and J ends lost 4 bases and 11 bases respectively, with 20 bases between them. Here the CDR3 DNA reads TGTGCCAGCAGCTCAACCGTCCCTCCTTATTGGGCTTTCTTT. Encoded protein: CASSSTVPPYWAFF. The whole variable domain, filled in from reference TRBV7-6 and TRBJ1-1, reads GAGVSQSPRYKVTKRGQDVALRCDPISGHVSLYWYRQALGQGPEFLTYFNYEAQQDKSGLPNDRFSAERPEGSISTLTIQRTEQRDSAMYRCASSSTVPPYWAFFGQGTRLTVV.